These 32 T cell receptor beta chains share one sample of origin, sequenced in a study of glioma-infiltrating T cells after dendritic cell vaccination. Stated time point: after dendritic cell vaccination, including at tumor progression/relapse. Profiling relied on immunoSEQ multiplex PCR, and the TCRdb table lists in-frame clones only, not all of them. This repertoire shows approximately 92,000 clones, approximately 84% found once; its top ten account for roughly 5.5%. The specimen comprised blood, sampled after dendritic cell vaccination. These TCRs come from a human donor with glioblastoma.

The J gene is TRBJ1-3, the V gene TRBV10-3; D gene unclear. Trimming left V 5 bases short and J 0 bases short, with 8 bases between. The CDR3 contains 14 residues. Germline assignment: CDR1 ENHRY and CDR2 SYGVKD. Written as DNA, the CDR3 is TGTGCCATCAGTCAACTAATCTCTGGAAACACCATATATTTT. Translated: CAISQLISGNTIYF.

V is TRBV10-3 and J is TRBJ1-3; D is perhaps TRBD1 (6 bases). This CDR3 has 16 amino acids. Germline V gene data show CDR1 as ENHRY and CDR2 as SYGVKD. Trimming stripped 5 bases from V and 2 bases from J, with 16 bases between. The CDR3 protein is CAISRTANGPGNTIYF. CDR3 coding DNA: TGTGCCATCAGTCGGACAGCCAATGGGCCTGGAAACACCATATATTTT.

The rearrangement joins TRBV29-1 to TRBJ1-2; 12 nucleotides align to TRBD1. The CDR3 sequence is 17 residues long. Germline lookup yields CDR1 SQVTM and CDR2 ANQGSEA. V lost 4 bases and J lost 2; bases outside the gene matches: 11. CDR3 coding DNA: TGCAGCGTTGGCCCGAGGGACAGGGGGCAGGGGAACTATGGCTACACCTTC. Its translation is CSVGPRDRGQGNYGYTF.

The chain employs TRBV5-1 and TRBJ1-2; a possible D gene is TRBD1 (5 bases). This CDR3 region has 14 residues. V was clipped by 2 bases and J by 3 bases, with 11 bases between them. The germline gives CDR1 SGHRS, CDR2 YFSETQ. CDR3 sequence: CASSFRVGDYGYTF. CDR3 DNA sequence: TGCGCCAGCAGCTTCAGGGTAGGAGACTATGGCTACACCTTC.

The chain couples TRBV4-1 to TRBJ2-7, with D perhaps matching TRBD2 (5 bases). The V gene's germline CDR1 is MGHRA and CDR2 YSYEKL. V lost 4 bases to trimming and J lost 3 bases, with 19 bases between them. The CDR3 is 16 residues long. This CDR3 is CASSLHVAPENYEQYF. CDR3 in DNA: TGCGCCAGCAGCCTCCATGTAGCGCCGGAGAACTACGAGCAGTACTTC.

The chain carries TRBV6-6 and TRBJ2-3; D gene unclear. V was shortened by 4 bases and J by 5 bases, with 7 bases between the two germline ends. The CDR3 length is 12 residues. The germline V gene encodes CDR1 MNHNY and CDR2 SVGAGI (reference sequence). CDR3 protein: CASSFGRDTQYF. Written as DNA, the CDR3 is TGTGCCAGCAGTTTTGGGCGAGATACGCAGTATTTT.

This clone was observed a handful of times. This CDR3 is CASRARQGDSYEQYF. DNA of the CDR3: TGTGCCAGCAGAGCCAGACAGGGAGACTCCTACGAGCAGTACTTC. This rearrangement joins TRBV2 to TRBJ2-7; 7 nucleotides line up with TRBD1. The V segment lost 6 bases and the J segment 0 bases; nucleotides outside the gene matches: 8. The CDR3 covers 15 residues. Germline V lookup: CDR1 SNHLY, CDR2 FYNNEI.

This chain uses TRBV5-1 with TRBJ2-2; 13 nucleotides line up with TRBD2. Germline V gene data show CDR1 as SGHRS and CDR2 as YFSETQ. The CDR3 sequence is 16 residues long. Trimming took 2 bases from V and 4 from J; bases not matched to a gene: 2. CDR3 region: CASSFGTSGITGELFF. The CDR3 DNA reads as TGCGCCAGCAGCTTCGGGACTAGCGGGATCACCGGGGAGCTGTTTTTT.

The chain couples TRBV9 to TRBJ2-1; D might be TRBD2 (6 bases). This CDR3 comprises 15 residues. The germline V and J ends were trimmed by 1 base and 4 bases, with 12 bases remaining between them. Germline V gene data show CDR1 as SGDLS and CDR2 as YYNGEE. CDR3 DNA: TGTGCCAGCAGCGTAAGTAGCGGACTATACAATGAGCAGTTCTTC. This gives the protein CASSVSSGLYNEQFF. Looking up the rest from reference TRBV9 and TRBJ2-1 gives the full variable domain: DSGVTQTPKHLITATGQRVTLRCSPRSGDLSVYWYQQSLDQGLQFLIQYYNGEERAKGNILERFSAQQFPDLHSELNLSSLELGDSALYFCASSVSSGLYNEQFFGPGTRLTVL.

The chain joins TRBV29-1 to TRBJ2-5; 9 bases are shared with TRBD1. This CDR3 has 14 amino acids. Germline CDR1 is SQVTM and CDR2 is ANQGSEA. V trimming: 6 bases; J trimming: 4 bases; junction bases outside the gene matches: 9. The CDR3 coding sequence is TGCAGCGTAGTACAGGGGGCCGGAGGAGAGACCCAGTACTTC. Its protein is CSVVQGAGGETQYF.

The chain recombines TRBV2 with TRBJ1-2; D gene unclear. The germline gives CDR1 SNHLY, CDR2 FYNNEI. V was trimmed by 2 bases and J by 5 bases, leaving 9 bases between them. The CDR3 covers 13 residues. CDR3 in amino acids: CASSETLSYGYTF. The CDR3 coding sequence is TGTGCCAGCAGTGAAACCCTATCTTATGGCTACACCTTC.

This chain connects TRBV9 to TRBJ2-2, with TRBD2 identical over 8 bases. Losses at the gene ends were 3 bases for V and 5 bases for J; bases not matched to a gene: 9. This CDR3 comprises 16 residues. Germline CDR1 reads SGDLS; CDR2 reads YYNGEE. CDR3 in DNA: TGTGCCAGCAGCGCCCTCGGAGCGGGAGTTACCGGGGAGCTGTTTTTT. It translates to CASSALGAGVTGELFF.

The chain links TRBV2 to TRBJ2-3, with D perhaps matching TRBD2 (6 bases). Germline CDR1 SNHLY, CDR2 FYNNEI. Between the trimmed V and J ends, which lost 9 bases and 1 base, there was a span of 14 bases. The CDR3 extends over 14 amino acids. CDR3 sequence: CARKGLRGTDTQYF. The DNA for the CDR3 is TGTGCCAGGAAGGGACTCCGGGGCACAGATACGCAGTATTTT. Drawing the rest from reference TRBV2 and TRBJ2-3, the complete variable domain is EPEVTQTPSHQVTQMGQEVILRCVPISNHLYFYWYRQILGQKVEFLVSFYNNEISEKSEIFDDQFSVERPDGSNFTLKIRSTKLEDSAMYFCARKGLRGTDTQYFGPGTRLTVL.

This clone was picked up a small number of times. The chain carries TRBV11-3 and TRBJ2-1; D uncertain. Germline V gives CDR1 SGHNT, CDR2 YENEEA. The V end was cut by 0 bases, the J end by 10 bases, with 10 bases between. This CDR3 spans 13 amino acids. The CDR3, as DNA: TGTGCCAGCAGCTTAGATCCCCGAGGCGAGCAGTTCTTC. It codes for CASSLDPRGEQFF.

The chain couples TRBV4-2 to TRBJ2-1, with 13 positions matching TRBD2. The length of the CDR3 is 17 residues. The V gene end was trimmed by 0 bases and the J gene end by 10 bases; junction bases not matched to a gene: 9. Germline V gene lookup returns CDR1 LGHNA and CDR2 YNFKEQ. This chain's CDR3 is CASSQDLGLAGRTEQFF. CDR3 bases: TGTGCCAGCAGCCAAGATTTGGGACTAGCGGGGAGGACCGAGCAGTTCTTC.

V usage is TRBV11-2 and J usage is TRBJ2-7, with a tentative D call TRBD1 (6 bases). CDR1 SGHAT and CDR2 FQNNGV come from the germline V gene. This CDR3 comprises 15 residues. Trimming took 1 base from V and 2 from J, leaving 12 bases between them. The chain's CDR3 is CASSLARGSAYEQYF. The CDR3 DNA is TGTGCCAGCAGCTTAGCCAGGGGATCAGCCTACGAGCAGTACTTC.

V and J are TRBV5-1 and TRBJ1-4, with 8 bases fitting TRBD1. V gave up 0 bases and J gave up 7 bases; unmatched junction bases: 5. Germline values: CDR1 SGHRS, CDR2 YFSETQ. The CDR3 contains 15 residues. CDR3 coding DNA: TGCGCCAGCAGCTTGGGGCGGACAGGGAGTGAAAAACTGTTTTTT. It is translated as CASSLGRTGSEKLFF.

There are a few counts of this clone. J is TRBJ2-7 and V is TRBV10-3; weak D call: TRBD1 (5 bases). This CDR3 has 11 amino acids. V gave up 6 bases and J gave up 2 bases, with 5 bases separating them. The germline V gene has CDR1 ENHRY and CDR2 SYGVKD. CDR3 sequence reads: CAIRTAYEQYF. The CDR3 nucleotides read TGTGCCATCAGGACAGCCTACGAGCAGTACTTC.

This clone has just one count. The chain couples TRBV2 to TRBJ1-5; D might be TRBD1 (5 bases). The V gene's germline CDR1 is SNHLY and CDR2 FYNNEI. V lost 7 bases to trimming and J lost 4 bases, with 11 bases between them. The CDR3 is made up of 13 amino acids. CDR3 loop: CASTQGLNQPQHF. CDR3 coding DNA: TGTGCCAGCACGCAGGGACTTAATCAGCCCCAGCATTTT.

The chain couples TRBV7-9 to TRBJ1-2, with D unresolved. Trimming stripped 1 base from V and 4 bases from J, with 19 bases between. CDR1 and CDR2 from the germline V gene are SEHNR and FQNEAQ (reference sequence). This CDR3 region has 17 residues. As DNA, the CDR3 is TGTGCCAGCAGCTTAGAAATCCCCCCGCGACACCTCTATGGCTACACCTTC. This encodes CASSLEIPPRHLYGYTF.

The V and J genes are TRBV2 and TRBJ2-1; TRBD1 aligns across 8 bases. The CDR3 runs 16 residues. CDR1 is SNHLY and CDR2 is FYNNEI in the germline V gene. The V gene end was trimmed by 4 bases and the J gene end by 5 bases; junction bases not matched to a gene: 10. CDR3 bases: TGTGCCAGCAGTGTGTTGGGCCCGACAGGGGACAATGAGCAGTTCTTC. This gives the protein CASSVLGPTGDNEQFF.

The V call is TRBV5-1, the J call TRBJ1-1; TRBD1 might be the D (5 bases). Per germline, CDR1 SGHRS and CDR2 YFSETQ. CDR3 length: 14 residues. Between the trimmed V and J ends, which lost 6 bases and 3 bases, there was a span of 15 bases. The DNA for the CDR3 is TGCGCCAGCAATGGGGGGGGATCGGACACTGAAGCTTTCTTT. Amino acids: CASNGGGSDTEAFF.

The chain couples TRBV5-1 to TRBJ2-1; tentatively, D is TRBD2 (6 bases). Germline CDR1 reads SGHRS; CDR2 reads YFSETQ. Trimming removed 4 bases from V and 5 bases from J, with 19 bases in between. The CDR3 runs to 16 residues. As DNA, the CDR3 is TGCGCCAGCAGCCTAATCCGGGACTCGAAAAACAATGAGCAGTTCTTC. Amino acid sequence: CASSLIRDSKNNEQFF.

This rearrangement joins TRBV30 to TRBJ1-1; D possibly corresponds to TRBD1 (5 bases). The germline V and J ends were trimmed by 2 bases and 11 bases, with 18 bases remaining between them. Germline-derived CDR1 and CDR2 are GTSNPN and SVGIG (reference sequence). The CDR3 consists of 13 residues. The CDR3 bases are TGTGCCTGGAGTTGGTTTGGGGGGACTCACGCTTTCTTT. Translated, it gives CAWSWFGGTHAFF.

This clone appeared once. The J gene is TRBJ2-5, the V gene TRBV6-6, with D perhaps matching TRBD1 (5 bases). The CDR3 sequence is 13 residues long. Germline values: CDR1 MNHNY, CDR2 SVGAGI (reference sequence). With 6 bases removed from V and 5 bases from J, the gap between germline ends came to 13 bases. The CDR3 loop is CASRQTASETQYF. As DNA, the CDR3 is TGTGCCAGCAGGCAGACAGCTTCCGAGACCCAGTACTTC.

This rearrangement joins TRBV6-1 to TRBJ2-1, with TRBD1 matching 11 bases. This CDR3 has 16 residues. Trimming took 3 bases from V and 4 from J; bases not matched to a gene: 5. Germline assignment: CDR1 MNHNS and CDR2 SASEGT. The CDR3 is CASSEPGTGGYNEQFF. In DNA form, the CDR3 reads TGTGCCAGCAGTGAGCCCGGGACAGGGGGTTACAATGAGCAGTTCTTC.

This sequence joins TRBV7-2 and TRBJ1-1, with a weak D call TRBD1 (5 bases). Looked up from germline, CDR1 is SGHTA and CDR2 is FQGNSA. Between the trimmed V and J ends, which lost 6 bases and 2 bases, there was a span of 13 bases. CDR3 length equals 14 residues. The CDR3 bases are TGTGCCAGCAGTAAGGGGCGATTTAACACTGAAGCTTTCTTT. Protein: CASSKGRFNTEAFF.

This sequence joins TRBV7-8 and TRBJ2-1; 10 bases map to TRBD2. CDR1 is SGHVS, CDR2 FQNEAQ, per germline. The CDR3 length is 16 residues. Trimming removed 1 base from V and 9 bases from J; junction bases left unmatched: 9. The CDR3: CASSLVGVAGGGEQFF. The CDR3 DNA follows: TGTGCCAGCAGCTTAGTAGGAGTAGCGGGAGGAGGTGAGCAGTTCTTC.

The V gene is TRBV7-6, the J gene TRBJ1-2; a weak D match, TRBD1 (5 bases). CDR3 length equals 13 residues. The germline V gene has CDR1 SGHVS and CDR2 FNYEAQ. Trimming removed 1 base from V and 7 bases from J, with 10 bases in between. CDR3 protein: CASSLGQGGGYTF. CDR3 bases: TGTGCCAGCAGCTTAGGGCAGGGTGGTGGCTACACCTTC. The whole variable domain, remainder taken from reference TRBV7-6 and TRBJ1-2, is GAGVSQSPRYKVTKRGQDVALRCDPISGHVSLYWYRQALGQGPEFLTYFNYEAQQDKSGLPNDRFSAERPEGSISTLTIQRTEQRDSAMYRCASSLGQGGGYTFGSGTRLTVV.

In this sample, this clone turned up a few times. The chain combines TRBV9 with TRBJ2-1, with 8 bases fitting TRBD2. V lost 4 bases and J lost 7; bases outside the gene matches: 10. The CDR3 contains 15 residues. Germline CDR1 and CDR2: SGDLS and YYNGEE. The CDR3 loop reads CASSPIRGGFNEQFF. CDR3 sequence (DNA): TGTGCCAGCAGCCCCATCCGGGGGGGGTTTAATGAGCAGTTCTTC.

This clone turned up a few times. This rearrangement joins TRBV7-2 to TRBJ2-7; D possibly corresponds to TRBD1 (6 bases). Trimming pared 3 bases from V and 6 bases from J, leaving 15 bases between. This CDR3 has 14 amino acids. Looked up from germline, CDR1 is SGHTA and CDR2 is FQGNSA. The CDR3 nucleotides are TGTGCCAGCAGCTTTAAGGGGGTAGGGGGCGAGCAGTACTTC. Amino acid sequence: CASSFKGVGGEQYF.

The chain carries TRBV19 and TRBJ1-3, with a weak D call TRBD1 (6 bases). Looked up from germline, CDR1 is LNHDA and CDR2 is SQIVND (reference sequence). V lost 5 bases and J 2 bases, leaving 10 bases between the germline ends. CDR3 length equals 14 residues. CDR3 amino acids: CASSLRTAGNTIYF. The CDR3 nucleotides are TGTGCCAGTAGTTTAAGGACAGCTGGAAACACCATATATTTT.